These 13 T cell receptor beta chains were all obtained from the same sample, sequenced in a study of shared clonotypes between healthy human individuals. The repertoire was sequenced with immunoSEQ multiplex PCR; TCRdb's copy has only in-frame clones and lacks some. The table includes 2,500,000 or so clones, roughly nine tenths detected once. Sequencing was performed on naive CD4+ T cells sorted from blood. Subset specified: CD45RA+ positively selected. These receptors were obtained from a man younger than 35 in good health.

V usage is TRBV20-1 and J usage is TRBJ2-7; possibly TRBD1 for D (5 bases). V was trimmed by 6 bases and J by 3 bases, leaving 9 bases between them. The CDR3 is 11 residues long. CDR1 DFQATT and CDR2 SNEGSKA come from the germline V gene (reference sequence). The CDR3 region has the DNA TGCAGTGCGGGGCAGCTCTACGAGCAGTACTTC. This codes for CSAGQLYEQYF.

This clone was seen just once. This chain links TRBV5-1 with TRBJ1-2; D might be TRBD1 (5 bases). The V gene lost 6 bases and the J gene lost 6 bases, with 15 bases spanning the gap. The CDR3 extends over 13 amino acids. Germline assignment: CDR1 SGHRS and CDR2 YFSETQ. Here the CDR3 reads CASTLGRGDGYTF. DNA of the CDR3: TGCGCCAGCACCCTTGGCCGGGGGGATGGCTACACCTTC. The whole variable domain, remainder taken from reference TRBV5-1 and TRBJ1-2, is KAGVTQTPRYLIKTRGQQVTLSCSPISGHRSVSWYQQTPGQGLQFLFEYFSETQRNKGNFPGRFSGRQFSNSRSEMNVSTLELGDSALYLCASTLGRGDGYTFGSGTRLTVV.

This clone was seen just once. This chain uses TRBV11-1 with TRBJ2-5, with D possibly called TRBD1 or TRBD2 (5 bases each). Germline V gene data show CDR1 as SGHAT and CDR2 as FQDESV (reference sequence). This CDR3 region has 15 residues. Trimming cost V 5 bases and J 1 base, with 14 bases left between them. CDR3 protein: CASSLGGGTQETQYF. DNA of the CDR3: TGTGCCAGCAGCCTGGGTGGGGGAACCCAAGAGACCCAGTACTTC.

The chain joins TRBV5-1 to TRBJ1-1, with D hard to call. V was cut by 7 bases and J by 1 base, with 14 bases left in between. CDR1 and CDR2 (germline): SGHRS, YFSETQ. The CDR3 length is 14 residues. The CDR3 loop is CASAEPHTNTEAFF. The CDR3 DNA sequence: TGCGCCAGCGCTGAACCACATACGAACACTGAAGCTTTCTTT. Full variable domain (outside the CDR3, taken from reference TRBV5-1 and TRBJ1-1): KAGVTQTPRYLIKTRGQQVTLSCSPISGHRSVSWYQQTPGQGLQFLFEYFSETQRNKGNFPGRFSGRQFSNSRSEMNVSTLELGDSALYLCASAEPHTNTEAFFGQGTRLTVV.

This chain connects TRBV30 to TRBJ2-7; 9 bases map to TRBD1. CDR3 length: 14 residues. Unmatched junction bases numbered 5, after V lost 2 bases and J lost 3 bases. Germline V gene data show CDR1 as GTSNPN and CDR2 as SVGIG (reference sequence). The CDR3 loop reads CAWSSRTGVYEQYF. For the CDR3, the DNA is TGTGCCTGGAGTTCAAGGACAGGGGTCTACGAGCAGTACTTC.

The J gene is TRBJ1-1, the V gene TRBV19, with 8 positions matching TRBD1. CDR1 is LNHDA, CDR2 SQIVND, per germline (reference sequence). This CDR3 is built from 15 residues. V lost 5 bases, J lost 5 bases, and 10 bases stayed unmatched. The CDR3, as DNA: TGTGCCAGTAGTTTCCTCCTTACAGGGGGAACTGAAGCTTTCTTT. Its protein is CASSFLLTGGTEAFF.

In the case of this clone: Other DNA sequences within the sample encode an identical CDR3. The chain couples TRBV6-1 to TRBJ1-5; TRBD1 aligns across 8 bases. This CDR3 contains 14 residues. The J segment lost 2 bases and the V segment lost 6 bases, leaving 3 bases of the junction unmatched. CDR1 is MNHNS, CDR2 SASEGT, per germline. In nucleotides, the CDR3 is TGTGCCAGCAGGCAGACAGGGGGCAATCAGCCCCAGCATTTT. Its protein is CASRQTGGNQPQHF.

The chain carries TRBV4-1 and TRBJ1-5; D call uncertain. Per the germline V gene, CDR1 is MGHRA and CDR2 is YSYEKL. Trimming left V 0 bases short and J 6 bases short, with 12 bases between. The CDR3 loop spans 15 amino acids. The CDR3 loop is CASSQDWSFGQPQHF. CDR3 DNA sequence: TGCGCCAGCAGCCAAGATTGGAGTTTTGGTCAGCCCCAGCATTTT.

The chain joins TRBV27 to TRBJ1-4, with a weak D call TRBD1 (5 bases). Germline assignment: CDR1 MNHEY and CDR2 SMNVEV (reference sequence). V was shortened by 0 bases and J by 2 bases, with 7 bases between the two germline ends. This CDR3 contains 15 residues. The DNA for the CDR3 is TGTGCCAGCAGTTTATCGTGGGGGACTAATGAAAAACTGTTTTTT. As protein: CASSLSWGTNEKLFF.

The gene calls are TRBV4-1 and TRBJ2-1; 12 bases align to TRBD2. The CDR3 is 17 residues long. J gave up 0 bases and V 5 bases, and 5 bases lay outside the gene matches. Germline CDR1 is MGHRA and CDR2 is YSYEKL. CDR3 protein: CASSWTSGDSSYNEQFF. DNA of the CDR3: TGCGCCAGCAGCTGGACTAGCGGGGATAGCTCCTACAATGAGCAGTTCTTC.

The chain employs TRBV29-1 and TRBJ1-4; weak D call: TRBD1 (6 bases). The CDR3 runs to 13 residues. CDR1 SQVTM and CDR2 ANQGSEA come from the germline V gene. Trimming cost V 6 bases and J 8 bases, with 16 bases left between them. In nucleotides, the CDR3 is TGCAGCGTCGCCACAGGGTTGGGGGAAAAACTGTTTTTT. Protein sequence: CSVATGLGEKLFF.

The chain uses TRBV11-1 and TRBJ1-2, with no clear D. This CDR3 has 13 residues. The germline V gene has CDR1 SGHAT and CDR2 FQDESV (reference sequence). V was trimmed by 5 bases and J by 10 bases, leaving 17 bases between them. The CDR3 bases are TGTGCCAGCAGCGGAGGAGGGCCGATGTTCTACACCTTC. Its protein product is CASSGGGPMFYTF.

CDR3 sequence reads: CAITWEGRDTGELFF. DNA of the CDR3: TGTGCCATAACGTGGGAGGGGAGAGACACCGGGGAGCTGTTTTTT. The chain uses TRBV5-4 and TRBJ2-2, with TRBD2 identical over 7 bases. The CDR3 length is 15 residues. Trimming took 9 bases from V and 3 from J; bases not matched to a gene: 11. Germline-derived CDR1 and CDR2 are SGHNT and YYREEE (reference sequence).